What follows describes a single TCR beta chain. The antigen is not known. The V gene's germline CDR1 is MNHNY and CDR2 SVGAGI (reference sequence). V was shortened by 2 bases and J by 5 bases, with 19 bases between the two germline ends. The CDR3 extends over 16 amino acids. This sample is part of a study of a mutant IDH1 vaccine in newly diagnosed glioma. Profiled with immunoSEQ multiplex PCR; TCRdb holds only in-frame clones, not every one. This repertoire shows fewer than 55,000 clones, 65% found once; its top ten account for about 4.8%. Time point described: week 47, end of study. Mutant IDH1 20-mer peptide, at 300 ug, made up each vaccine dose, with topical imiquimod.

Specimen: peripheral blood mononuclear cells (PBMCs), collected from a glioma patient whose treatment included an IDH1 peptide vaccine. The rearrangement uses TRBV6-6 and TRBJ2-7, with D possibly called TRBD1 or TRBD2 (6 bases each). This TCR was sampled from a man in his forties or fifties with glioma. Some clones in this sample may be carry-over from other donors' samples. The CDR3 region is CASSYHSAGGRDEQYF. Written as DNA, the CDR3 is TGTGCCAGCAGTTACCATTCGGCCGGGGGCAGGGACGAGCAGTACTTC.